This T cell receptor (beta chain) derives from a study of control samples from healthy donors and cancer patients. This CDR3 has 19 amino acids. Germline V gives CDR1 LGHNT, CDR2 FRNRAP. Trimming at V came to 4 bases and at J to 4 bases, leaving 16 bases not matched to a gene. Clones were read by immunoSEQ multiplex PCR, and TCRdb kept only the in-frame ones, dropping some. The repertoire holds 75,000 to 90,000 clones, with about 89% as singletons. The TCR comes from a man over 45 in good health. This rearrangement joins TRBV12-5 to TRBJ2-2; TRBD1 agrees at 9 bases. Sequenced input: blood. The DNA of the CDR3 is TGTGCTAGTGGTTCTCGGCGTCTAATTATGGACAGGGGCACCGGGGAGCTGTTTTTT. Translation gives CASGSRRLIMDRGTGELFF. Using reference TRBV12-5 and TRBJ2-2 for the parts outside the CDR3, the full variable domain is DARVTQTPRHKVTEMGQEVTMRCQPILGHNTVFWYRQTMMQGLELLAYFRNRAPLDDSGMPKDRFSAEMPDATLATLKIQPSEPRDSAVYFCASGSRRLIMDRGTGELFFGEGSRLTVL.